Following are 11 T cell receptor beta chains from one sample sequenced in a study of cytomegalovirus exposure and HLA in healthy donors. Primers: 60 Vbeta forward and 13 Jbeta reverse. Profiled with immunoSEQ multiplex PCR; TCRdb holds only in-frame clones, not every one. The sample consists of some 160,000 clones, 84% of them appearing once. The sample consisted of PBMCs. These receptors all come from a boy between 2 and 10 years old in good health and CMV-seronegative.

The rearrangement uses TRBV7-9 and TRBJ2-3; 7 bases align to TRBD2. The CDR3 covers 16 residues. The junction had 9 bases not matched to a gene; V was cut back by 2 bases and J by 4 bases. CDR1 SEHNR and CDR2 FQNEAQ come from the germline V gene (reference sequence). CDR3 nucleotides: TGTGCCAGCAGCTTAACTTTCGGGGGGTCAGCAGATACGCAGTATTTT. Translating gives CASSLTFGGSADTQYF.

The V gene is TRBV6-5, the J gene TRBJ2-7; 12 positions agree with TRBD2. V shed 4 bases and J 5 bases; nucleotides not matched to a gene: 9. This CDR3 has 16 amino acids. The germline V gene encodes CDR1 MNHEY and CDR2 SVGAGI. The CDR3 sequence is CASSSQTSGSLHEQYF. CDR3 nucleotides: TGTGCCAGCAGTTCCCAGACTAGCGGGAGTCTCCACGAGCAGTACTTC.

The genes are TRBV6-5 and TRBJ2-4; TRBD2 is a possible D gene (5 bases). V lost 4 bases to trimming and J lost 11 bases, with 12 bases between them. The CDR3 totals 12 residues. The V gene's germline CDR1 is MNHEY and CDR2 SVGAGI. CDR3 DNA: TGTGCCAGCAGTTTCCGGGGAGCCGTTCAGTACTTC. Encoded protein: CASSFRGAVQYF.

The rearrangement links TRBV11-2 to TRBJ1-4; a weak D match, TRBD1 (5 bases). This CDR3 has 13 amino acids. Germline loops: CDR1 SGHAT, CDR2 FQNNGV. V was pared by 5 bases and J by 16 bases, with 20 bases between. The CDR3 DNA sequence: TGTGCCAGCAGCCCCGGCGGTATCGACAGCAAGTTTTTT. This codes for CASSPGGIDSKFF.

The chain uses TRBV7-3 and TRBJ1-1; TRBD1 matches at 8 bases. Germline V CDR1 and CDR2: SGHTA, FQGTGA. V was pared by 3 bases and J by 1 base, with 1 base of the junction left unmatched. This CDR3 is 14 amino acids long. CDR3 nucleotide sequence: TGTGCCAGCAGCTTCGGACAGGGGAACACTGAAGCTTTCTTT. Amino acid sequence: CASSFGQGNTEAFF.

The V and J genes are TRBV6-5 and TRBJ2-7; 9 bases align to TRBD1. V gave up 5 bases and J gave up 5 bases; unmatched junction bases: 1. The V gene's germline CDR1 is MNHEY and CDR2 SVGAGI. The CDR3 contains 12 residues. The CDR3 region is CASSRTGDEQYF. The CDR3 nucleotides are TGTGCCAGCAGTCGGACAGGGGACGAGCAGTACTTC.

The chain links TRBV5-1 to TRBJ1-1; perhaps TRBD1 as D (5 bases). Trimming stripped 5 bases from V and 0 bases from J, with 11 bases between. Per germline, CDR1 SGHRS and CDR2 YFSETQ. CDR3 length: 14 residues. CDR3 nucleotides: TGCGCCAGCAGACGGACGGACATGAACACTGAAGCTTTCTTT. Amino acids: CASRRTDMNTEAFF.

The rearrangement uses TRBV20-1 and TRBJ2-1, with 9 bases identical to TRBD1. This CDR3 contains 11 residues. Per germline, CDR1 DFQATT and CDR2 SNEGSKA (reference sequence). V shed 4 bases and J 13 bases; nucleotides not matched to a gene: 5. CDR3 sequence (DNA): TGCAGTGCTACCGACAGGGGGATTCAGTTCTTC. This translates into CSATDRGIQFF.

J is TRBJ2-3 and V is TRBV7-2, with TRBD1 as a possible D gene (6 bases). Trimming stripped 1 base from V and 1 base from J, with 9 bases between. The CDR3 has 15 residues. From germline, CDR1 is SGHTA and CDR2 FQGNSA. As DNA, the CDR3 is TGTGCCAGCAGCTTAGGGGGGCGGGGCACAGATACGCAGTATTTT. The encoded protein is CASSLGGRGTDTQYF. Drawing the rest from reference TRBV7-2 and TRBJ2-3, the complete variable domain is GAGVSQSPSNKVTEKGKDVELRCDPISGHTALYWYRQSLGQGLEFLIYFQGNSAPDKSGLPSDRFSAERTGGSVSTLTIQRTQQEDSAVYLCASSLGGRGTDTQYFGPGTRLTVL.

The V gene is TRBV5-5, the J gene TRBJ1-5, with 9 bases matching TRBD1. J gave up 2 bases and V 7 bases, and 4 bases lay outside the gene matches. Germline CDR1 reads SGHKS; CDR2 reads YYEKEE (reference sequence). The CDR3 is 14 amino acids. DNA of the CDR3: TGTGCCAGCCGGACAGGGGCGGGCAATCAGCCCCAGCATTTT. Translating it yields CASRTGAGNQPQHF.

A single count supports this clone. One end of the junction does not line up with germline, which may come from a read error. The rearrangement uses TRBV7-9 and TRBJ1-4; D may be TRBD1 (5 bases). Germline V gives CDR1 SEHNR, CDR2 FQNEAQ (reference sequence). This CDR3 spans 15 amino acids. The CDR3 DNA is TGTTCCAGCACGCCTGTGGGGCTTAATGGTGAAAAACTGTTTTTT. Encoded protein: CSSTPVGLNGEKLFF.